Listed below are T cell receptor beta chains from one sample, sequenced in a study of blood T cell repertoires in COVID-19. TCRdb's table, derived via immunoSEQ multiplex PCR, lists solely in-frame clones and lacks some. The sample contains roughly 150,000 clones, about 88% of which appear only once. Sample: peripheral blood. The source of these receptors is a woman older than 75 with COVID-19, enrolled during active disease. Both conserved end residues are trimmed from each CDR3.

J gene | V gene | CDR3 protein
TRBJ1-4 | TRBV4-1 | ASSQVFPGVEKLF
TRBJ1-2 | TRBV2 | ASKIGQGSYGYT
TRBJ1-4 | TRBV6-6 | ASSDQDRVDEKLF
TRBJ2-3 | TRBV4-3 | ASSSELYPDTQY
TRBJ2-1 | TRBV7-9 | ASSSPGQGEYTEQF
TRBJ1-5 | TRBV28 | ASRGTVGQPQH
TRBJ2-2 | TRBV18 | ASSRDGSTGELF
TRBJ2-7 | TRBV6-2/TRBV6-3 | ASSAGQFGEQY
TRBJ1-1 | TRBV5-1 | ASSLAGGNTEAF
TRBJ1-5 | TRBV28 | ASDVMDRGSQPQH
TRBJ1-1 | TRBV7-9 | ASSLDMNTEAF
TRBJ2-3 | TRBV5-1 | ASSLYLAASTDTQY
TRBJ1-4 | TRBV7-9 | ASSADRGDEKLF
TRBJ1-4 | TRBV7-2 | ASSLGQGRSEKLF
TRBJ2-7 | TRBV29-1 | SVVLAESYEQY
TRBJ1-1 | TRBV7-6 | ASSFGTGLGDTEAF
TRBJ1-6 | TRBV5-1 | ASSLAQGGNSPLH
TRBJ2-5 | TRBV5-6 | ASSLGAGGETQY
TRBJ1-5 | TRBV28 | ASSFDSSNQPQH
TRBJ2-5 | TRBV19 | ASSTPGGGARLETQY
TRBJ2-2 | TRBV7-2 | ASSSTGTGELF
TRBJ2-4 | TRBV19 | ASSMVAGGPLPKNIQY
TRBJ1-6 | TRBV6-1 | ASSERQGNSPLH
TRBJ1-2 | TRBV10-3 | AISEEQNYGYT
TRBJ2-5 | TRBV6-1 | ASSEIWGTGQETQY
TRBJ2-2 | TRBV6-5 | ASRKTQGTGELF
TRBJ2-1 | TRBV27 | ASSWSGLAETKQF
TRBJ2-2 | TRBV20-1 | SASRERESTGELF
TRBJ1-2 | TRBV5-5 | ASSWGQSNYGYT
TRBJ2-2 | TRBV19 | ASSIVAGMVTGELF
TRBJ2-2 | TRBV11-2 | ASSFQTANTGELF
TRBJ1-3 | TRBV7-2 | ASSLAQTGGRNTIY
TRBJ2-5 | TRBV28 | ASSKGVFEGRKETQY
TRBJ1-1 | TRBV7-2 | ASSYRVNTEAF
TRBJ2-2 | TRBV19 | ASSPPIGGRANTGELF
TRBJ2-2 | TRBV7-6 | ASSLAGQRLNTGELF
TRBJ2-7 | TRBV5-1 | ASSLLGDSSYEQY
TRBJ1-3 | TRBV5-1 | ASSLQASGNTIY
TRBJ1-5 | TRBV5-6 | ASSSGISNQPQH
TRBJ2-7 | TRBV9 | ASSPLAGTSAAYEQY
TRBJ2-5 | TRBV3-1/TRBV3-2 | ASGQGVGETQY
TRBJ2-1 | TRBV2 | ASSSSGSRSYNEQF
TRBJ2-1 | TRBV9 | ASSVEGASLNEQF
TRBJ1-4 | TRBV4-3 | ASSQDGTAYEKLF
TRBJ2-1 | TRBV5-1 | ASSLDSGSWSYNEQF
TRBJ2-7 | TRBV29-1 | SVLAGTYEQY
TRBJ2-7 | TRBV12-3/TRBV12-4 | ASSSGVPYEQY